A selection of T cell receptor beta chains follows, all from one sample in a study of T cells in Graves' hyperthyroidism and ophthalmopathy. TCRdb re-derived calls from the multiplex PCR reads in MiXCR, one entry per CDR3 protein. The table includes under 250,000 distinct CDR3 sequences, roughly a quarter detected once. Sample: blood. The receptors originated from a woman in her 40s with Graves' ophthalmopathy. The CDR3 runs from the conserved cysteine through the conserved F or W. Size is stated for part of the rows, as once, few or many counts, or as a class when the clone is expanded.

J gene | V gene | clone size | CDR3 protein
TRBJ2-5 | TRBV6-5 | NA | CASSYSKLGLQETQYF
TRBJ1-2 | TRBV4-2 | many | CASSQDPVGGSGGYTF
TRBJ1-1 | TRBV6-5 | many | CASSYGSGGAWTEAFF
TRBJ2-7 | TRBV11-2 | NA | CASSFGTYSYEQYF
TRBJ1-5 | TRBV19 | NA | CASHRGPSNQPQHF
TRBJ1-1 | TRBV30 | many | CAWSGGPGTGFNTEAFF
TRBJ1-2 | TRBV28 | many | CASSFGQASGYTF
TRBJ2-7 | TRBV11-2 | many | CASSVQGVDSYEQYF
TRBJ1-5 | TRBV6-2/TRBV6-3 | once | CASSYFEGGIGNQPQHF
TRBJ2-7 | TRBV5-1 | NA | CASSPGTGTDEQYF
TRBJ1-1 | TRBV6-2/TRBV6-3 | NA | CASSQGQQSTEAFF
TRBJ1-1 | TRBV6-5 | NA | CASSYSRSLGAFF
TRBJ2-5 | TRBV7-9 | many | CASSLGQSTGRETQYF
TRBJ2-2 | TRBV11-1 | many | CASSPRDRATAGELFF
TRBJ2-4 | TRBV28 | NA | CASSPTGVQNIQYF
TRBJ2-4 | TRBV7-9 | NA | CASSFSSGVAKNIQYF
TRBJ1-1 | TRBV28 | NA | CASHSRVNEAFF
TRBJ2-5 | TRBV28 | many | CASSLSGVRETQYF
TRBJ2-7 | TRBV6-5 | many | CASIDRQRDTYEQYF
TRBJ2-5 | TRBV10-1 | NA | CASSRSGIQETQYF
TRBJ2-7 | TRBV10-2 | many | CASSVASGRYEQYF
TRBJ2-5 | TRBV5-1 | many | CASSSPAGEVETQYF
TRBJ2-2 | TRBV20-1 | many | CSARTPNTGELFF
TRBJ1-1 | TRBV9 | many | CASSLGTGTTEAFF
TRBJ2-7 | TRBV12-3/TRBV12-4 | many | CASSPPPARGRQYF
TRBJ2-5 | TRBV13 | many | CASSRASEPQETQYF
TRBJ1-2 | TRBV24-1 | many | CATSDGGGQLYGYTF
TRBJ2-7 | TRBV11-3 | NA | CASSTDSLLYEQYF
TRBJ2-7 | TRBV28 | many | CASFRSGQGSYEQYF
TRBJ2-5 | TRBV4-2 | many | CASSQDYRVEETQYF
TRBJ2-7 | TRBV25-1 | many | CASSRAEFYEQYF
TRBJ2-7 | TRBV11-2 | NA | CASSWDSISYEQYF
TRBJ1-6 | TRBV10-3 | once | CAISPSRTASPLHF
TRBJ1-2 | TRBV28 | many | CASSFPGTANSDYGYTF
TRBJ2-5 | TRBV20-1 | NA | CSAWSTSAGQETQYF
TRBJ1-2 | TRBV19 | few | CASSIRQGKGDGYTF
TRBJ1-2 | TRBV15 | many | CATSRTGGAYGYTF
TRBJ1-1 | TRBV28 | NA | CASSFSEYTEAFF
TRBJ2-5 | TRBV9 | many | CASSPPGSGSLETQYF
TRBJ1-1 | TRBV28 | many | CASTPSWNTEAFF
TRBJ2-6 | TRBV7-9 | NA | CASMRANVLTF
TRBJ1-1 | TRBV5-1 | many | CASSSQVFGTEAFF
TRBJ2-5 | TRBV28 | many | CASSNRGRQETQYF
TRBJ1-2 | TRBV27 | many | CASSHRDPKGGYGYTF
TRBJ2-7 | TRBV9 | many | CASSESGSGYEQYF
TRBJ2-7 | TRBV10-3 | many | CAISEKVRLSSYEQYF
TRBJ2-2 | TRBV15 | many | CATSRVLLGNTGELFF
TRBJ1-1 | TRBV3-1 | few | CASSQEEGVSEAFF
TRBJ2-7 | TRBV28 | NA | CASSPRASGTGYEQYF
TRBJ2-2 | TRBV11-2 | NA | CASSLELVTNTGELFF
TRBJ1-2 | TRBV10-3 | many | CAISVRGDEGYTF
TRBJ2-5 | TRBV28 | many | CASSPGLEEETQYF
TRBJ2-7 | TRBV30 | many | CAWSTSGVLYEQYF